A single sample is the source of the 11 T cell receptor beta chains below, sequenced in a study of CD8 T cells in Susac syndrome. After extraction with the RNeasy kit, about 0.5 to 1 ug of the RNA was reverse transcribed using random hexamers. Via MiXCR, TCRdb re-called the immunoSEQ multiplex PCR reads, giving one row per CDR3 protein. The data contain around 130,000 distinct CDR3 sequences, 96% of them singletons. The sequenced material came from CD4+ T cells from PBMCs. The receptors originated from a human donor with Susac syndrome.

V is TRBV30 and J is TRBJ1-1, with no clear D. Germline V gene sequence: CDR1 GTSNPN, CDR2 SVGIG (reference sequence). CDR3 length: 12 amino acids. Trimming stripped 2 bases from V and 0 bases from J, with 4 bases between. The CDR3: CAWSRLNTEAFF. As DNA, the CDR3 is TGTGCCTGGAGTCGGCTGAACACTGAAGCTTTCTTT.

The chain couples TRBV29-1 to TRBJ1-1, with D unclear. The CDR3 sequence is 13 residues long. From germline, CDR1 is SQVTM and CDR2 ANQGSEA. Trimming removed 6 bases at V and 1 base at J, with 12 bases between. This chain's CDR3 is CSVSAVSNTEAFF. In nucleotides, the CDR3 is TGCAGCGTCTCGGCCGTTTCGAACACTGAAGCTTTCTTT.

The V gene is TRBV11-2, the J gene TRBJ2-1; no definite D call. V was trimmed by 6 bases and J by 10 bases, leaving 13 bases between them. CDR1 and CDR2 from the germline V gene are SGHAT and FQNNGV. CDR3 size: 12 residues. CDR3 in amino acids: CASSPTRREQFF. CDR3 nucleotide sequence: TGTGCCAGCAGTCCGACCCGCCGCGAGCAGTTCTTC.

This clonotype was detected a few times. The chain is built from TRBV30 and TRBJ2-7; the D is unclear. The length of the CDR3 is 14 residues. Germline V CDR1 and CDR2: GTSNPN, SVGIG (reference sequence). V was pared by 3 bases and J by 5 bases, with 17 bases between. CDR3 nucleotide sequence: TGTGCCTGGAGGGGAAGCTGGTCAACCCACGAGCAGTACTTC. This translates into CAWRGSWSTHEQYF.

The chain links TRBV10-2 to TRBJ2-7, with D hard to call. The CDR3 is 15 amino acids. V was clipped by 0 bases and J by 2 bases, with 11 bases between them. Germline V gene data show CDR1 as WSHSY and CDR2 as SAAADI. CDR3 bases: TGCGCCAGCAGTGAGTCTACCGCCTCCGCCTACGAGCAGTACTTC. Translated, it gives CASSESTASAYEQYF.

The chain recombines TRBV20-1 with TRBJ2-1; 7 bases fit TRBD2. Trimming removed 5 bases from V and 9 bases from J; junction bases left unmatched: 13. Per germline, CDR1 DFQATT and CDR2 SNEGSKA (reference sequence). This CDR3 contains 14 residues. The CDR3 loop reads CSAVLSGKGGEQFF. In nucleotides, the CDR3 is TGCAGTGCTGTCTTGAGCGGGAAGGGTGGTGAGCAGTTCTTC.

The rearrangement joins TRBV30 to TRBJ2-5; D not certain. Per germline, CDR1 GTSNPN and CDR2 SVGIG (reference sequence). V shed 1 base and J shed 7 bases, with 13 bases lying between them. The CDR3 consists of 13 residues. CDR3 sequence (DNA): TGTGCCTGGAGTGCGTCGAGGCCTGGGACCCAGTACTTC. Protein product: CAWSASRPGTQYF.

The chain is built from TRBV29-1 and TRBJ2-1, with TRBD2 matching 8 bases. V dropped 3 bases and J dropped 1; count of bases not matched to a gene: 5. Germline-derived CDR1 and CDR2 are SQVTM and ANQGSEA. The CDR3 runs to 15 residues. The CDR3 region is CSVDLLAESYNEQFF. The CDR3, as DNA: TGCAGCGTTGACCTACTAGCGGAATCCTACAATGAGCAGTTCTTC.

The V and J genes are TRBV4-1 and TRBJ2-1, with 7 positions matching TRBD1. Germline V CDR1 and CDR2: MGHRA, YSYEKL. V lost 4 bases and J lost 7; bases outside the gene matches: 10. The CDR3 consists of 15 residues. The CDR3 region is CASSRGMQGENEQFF. DNA of the CDR3: TGCGCCAGCAGCCGGGGGATGCAGGGGGAGAATGAGCAGTTCTTC.

CDR3 nucleotides: TGTGCCAGCAGCCCCCTGGGGGCGGGAGGTATCTACGAGCAGTACTTC. It codes for CASSPLGAGGIYEQYF. The rearrangement links TRBV7-2 to TRBJ2-7, with 8 bases matching TRBD2. V dropped 5 bases and J dropped 3; count of bases not matched to a gene: 12. Germline loops: CDR1 SGHTA, CDR2 FQGNSA. The CDR3 runs to 16 residues.

The V call is TRBV14, the J call TRBJ2-1; 9 nucleotides match TRBD1. CDR3 length equals 14 residues. Germline trimming cut 2 bases from V and 9 bases from J; bases unmatched to any gene: 5. CDR1 and CDR2 from the germline V gene are SGHDN and FVKESK. The DNA for the CDR3 is TGTGCCAGCAGCCAACCGGGACAGGGAAGTGAGCAGTTCTTC. Translated, it gives CASSQPGQGSEQFF.